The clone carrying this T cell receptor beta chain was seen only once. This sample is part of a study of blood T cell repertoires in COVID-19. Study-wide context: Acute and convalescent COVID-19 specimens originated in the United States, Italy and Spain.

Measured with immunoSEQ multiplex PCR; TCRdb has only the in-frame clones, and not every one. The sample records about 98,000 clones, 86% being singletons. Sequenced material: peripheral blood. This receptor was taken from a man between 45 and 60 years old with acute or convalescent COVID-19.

CDR3 nucleotides: TGTGCCAGCAGCCAACATGGACAGGGCAATCAGCCCCAGCATTTT. Protein: CASSQHGQGNQPQHF. The J gene is TRBJ1-5, the V gene TRBV3-1 (or the pseudogene TRBV3-2); 7 bases line up with TRBD1. Germline V gene lookup returns CDR1 LGHDT and CDR2 YNNKEL (reference sequence). With 2 bases clipped from V and 2 bases from J, the junction kept 3 bases outside the gene matches. The CDR3 totals 15 residues.